The sequence of this T cell receptor beta chain was determined in a study of cytomegalovirus exposure and HLA in healthy donors. Study observations and caveats: Subsequent analysis of the approximately 110 validation repertoires found a tendency for first-cohort TCR clusters to co-occur. Reports described diagnosis of cytomegalovirus status by the classifier as highly specific and sensitive.

Sequencing used immunoSEQ multiplex PCR; TCRdb keeps in-frame clones, though not all of them. This table has under 200,000 clones, about nine tenths appearing once. Turning to this clone: The antigen is undetermined.

Sequenced input: PBMCs. This clonotype was obtained from a woman aged 25 to 39 in good health and CMV-seronegative.

The CDR3 region has the DNA TGTGCCAGCAACACCCCGGGAAATGAGCAGTTCTTC. It codes for CASNTPGNEQFF. V usage is TRBV2 and J usage is TRBJ2-1, with a tentative D call TRBD2 (5 bases). Germline assignment: CDR1 SNHLY and CDR2 FYNNEI. V was cut by 7 bases and J by 7 bases, with 11 bases left in between. This CDR3 spans 12 amino acids.